The TCR beta chain under discussion was sequenced for a study of blood T cell repertoires in COVID-19. Study-level information: The United States, Italy and Spain provided the acute and convalescent COVID-19 samples. The cDNA or gDNA used as material had been derived from T cells, B-cell-depleted T cells, or PBMCs.

The table came from immunoSEQ multiplex PCR; TCRdb's copy has only in-frame clones and leaves some out. The sample includes some 45,000 clones, roughly nine tenths seen only once; the top ten take under 9.5%. This CDR3 comprises 13 residues. From germline, CDR1 is SGHTS and CDR2 YDEGEE. Trimming left V 4 bases short and J 5 bases short, with 12 bases between. The source is a human donor in a cohort sampled during active COVID-19. The chain joins TRBV5-8 to TRBJ1-1, with a weak D call TRBD1 (5 bases). Source material: peripheral blood. DNA for the CDR3: TGTGCCAGCAGCCCCGCGCAGGGTACTGAAGCTTTCTTT. Its protein product is CASSPAQGTEAFF.